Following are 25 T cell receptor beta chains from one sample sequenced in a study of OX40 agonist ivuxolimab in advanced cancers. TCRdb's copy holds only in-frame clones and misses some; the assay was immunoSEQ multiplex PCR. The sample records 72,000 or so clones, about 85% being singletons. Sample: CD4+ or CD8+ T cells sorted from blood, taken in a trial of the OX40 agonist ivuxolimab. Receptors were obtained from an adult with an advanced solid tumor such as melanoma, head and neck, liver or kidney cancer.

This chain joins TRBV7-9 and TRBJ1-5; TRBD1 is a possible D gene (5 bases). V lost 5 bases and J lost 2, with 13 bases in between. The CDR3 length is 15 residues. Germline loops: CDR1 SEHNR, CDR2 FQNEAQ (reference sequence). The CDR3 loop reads CASSPTGLGNQPQHF. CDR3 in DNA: TGTGCCAGCAGCCCCACAGGACTTGGCAATCAGCCCCAGCATTTT.

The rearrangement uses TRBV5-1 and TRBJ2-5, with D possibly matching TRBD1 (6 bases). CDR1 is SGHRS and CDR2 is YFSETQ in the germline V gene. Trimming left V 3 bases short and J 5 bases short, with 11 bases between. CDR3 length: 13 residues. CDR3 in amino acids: CASSSTGWETQYF. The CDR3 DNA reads TGCGCCAGCAGCTCTACAGGGTGGGAGACCCAGTACTTC.

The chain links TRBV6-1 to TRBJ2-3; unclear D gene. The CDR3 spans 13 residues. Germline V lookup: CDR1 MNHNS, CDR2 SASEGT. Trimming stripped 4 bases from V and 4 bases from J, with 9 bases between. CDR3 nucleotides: TGTGCCAGCAGTGGAGGTCCGGCAGATACGCAGTATTTT. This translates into CASSGGPADTQYF.

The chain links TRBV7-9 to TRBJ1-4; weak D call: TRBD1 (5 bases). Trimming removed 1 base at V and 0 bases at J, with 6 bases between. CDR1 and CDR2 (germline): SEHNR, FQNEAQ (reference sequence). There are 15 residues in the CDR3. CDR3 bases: TGTGCCAGCAGCTTAGGGGGGACAACTAATGAAAAACTGTTTTTT. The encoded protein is CASSLGGTTNEKLFF. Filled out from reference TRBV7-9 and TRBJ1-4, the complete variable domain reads DTGVSQNPRHKITKRGQNVTFRCDPISEHNRLYWYRQTLGQGPEFLTYFQNEAQLEKSRLLSDRFSAERPKGSFSTLEIQRTEQGDSAMYLCASSLGGTTNEKLFFGSGTQLSVL.

CDR3: CATASGQETQYF. CDR3 sequence (DNA): TGTGCCACGGCCTCCGGCCAAGAGACCCAGTACTTC. The V and J genes are TRBV19 and TRBJ2-5; D uncertain. Germline V gene lookup returns CDR1 LNHDA and CDR2 SQIVND (reference sequence). The CDR3 is made up of 12 amino acids. V was clipped by 10 bases and J by 1 base, with 10 bases between them.

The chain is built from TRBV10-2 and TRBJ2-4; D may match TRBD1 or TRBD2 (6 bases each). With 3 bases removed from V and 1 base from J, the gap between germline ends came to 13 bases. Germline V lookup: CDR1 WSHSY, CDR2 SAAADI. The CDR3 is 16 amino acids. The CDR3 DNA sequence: TGCGCCAGCAGTGAAGTGGGGGGCGTTGCCAAAAACATTCAGTACTTC. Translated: CASSEVGGVAKNIQYF.

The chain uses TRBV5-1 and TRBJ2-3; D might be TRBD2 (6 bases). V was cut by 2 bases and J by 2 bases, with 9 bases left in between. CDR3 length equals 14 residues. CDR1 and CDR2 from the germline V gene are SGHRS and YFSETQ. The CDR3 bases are TGCGCCAGCAGCTTTGCGGGATACACAGATACGCAGTATTTT. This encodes CASSFAGYTDTQYF.

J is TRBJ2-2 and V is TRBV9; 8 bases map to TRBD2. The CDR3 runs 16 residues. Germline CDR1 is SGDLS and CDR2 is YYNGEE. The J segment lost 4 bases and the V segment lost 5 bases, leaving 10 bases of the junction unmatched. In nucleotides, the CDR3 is TGTGCCAGCAGTGTGCGGGGCGGGAGGTCCACCGGGGAGCTGTTTTTT. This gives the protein CASSVRGGRSTGELFF.

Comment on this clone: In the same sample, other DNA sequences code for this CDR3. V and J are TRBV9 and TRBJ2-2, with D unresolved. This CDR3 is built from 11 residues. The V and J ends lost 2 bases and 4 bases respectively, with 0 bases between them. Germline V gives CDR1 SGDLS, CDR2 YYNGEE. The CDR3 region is CASSVTGELFF. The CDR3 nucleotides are TGTGCCAGCAGCGTCACCGGGGAGCTGTTTTTT.

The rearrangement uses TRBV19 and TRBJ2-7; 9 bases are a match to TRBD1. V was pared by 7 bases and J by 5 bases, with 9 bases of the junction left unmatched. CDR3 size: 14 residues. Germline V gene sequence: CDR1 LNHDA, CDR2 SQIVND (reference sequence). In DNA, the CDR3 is TGTGCCAGTACTAGGGGAGGGACAGGGAACGAGCAGTACTTC. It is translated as CASTRGGTGNEQYF. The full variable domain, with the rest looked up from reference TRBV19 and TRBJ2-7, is DGGITQSPKYLFRKEGQNVTLSCEQNLNHDAMYWYRQDPGQGLRLIYYSQIVNDFQKGDIAEGYSVSREKKESFPLTVTSAQKNPTAFYLCASTRGGTGNEQYFGPGTRLTVT.

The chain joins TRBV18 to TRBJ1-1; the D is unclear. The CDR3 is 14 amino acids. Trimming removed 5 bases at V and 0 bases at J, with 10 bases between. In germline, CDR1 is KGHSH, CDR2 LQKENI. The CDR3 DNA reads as TGTGCCAGCTCATCGGAGACTGTGAACACTGAAGCTTTCTTT. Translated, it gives CASSSETVNTEAFF.

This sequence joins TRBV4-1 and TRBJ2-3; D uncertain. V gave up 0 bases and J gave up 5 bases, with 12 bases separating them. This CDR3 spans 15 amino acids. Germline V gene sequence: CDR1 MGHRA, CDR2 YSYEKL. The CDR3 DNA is TGCGCCAGCAGCCAAGATCTAGAGAATATAGATACGCAGTATTTT. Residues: CASSQDLENIDTQYF.

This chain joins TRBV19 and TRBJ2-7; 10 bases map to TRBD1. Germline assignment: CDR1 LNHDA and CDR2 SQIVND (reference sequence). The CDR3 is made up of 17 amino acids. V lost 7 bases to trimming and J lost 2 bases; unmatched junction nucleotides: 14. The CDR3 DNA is TGTGCCAGTAAAAGGACAGGGGGATACCAGGGGCCCTACGAGCAGTACTTC. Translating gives CASKRTGGYQGPYEQYF.

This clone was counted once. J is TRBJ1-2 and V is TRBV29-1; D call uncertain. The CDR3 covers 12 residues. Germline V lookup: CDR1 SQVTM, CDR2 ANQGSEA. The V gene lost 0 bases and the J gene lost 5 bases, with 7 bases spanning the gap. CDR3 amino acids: CSVEDSRYGYTF. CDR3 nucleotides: TGCAGCGTTGAAGATTCGCGGTATGGCTACACCTTC.

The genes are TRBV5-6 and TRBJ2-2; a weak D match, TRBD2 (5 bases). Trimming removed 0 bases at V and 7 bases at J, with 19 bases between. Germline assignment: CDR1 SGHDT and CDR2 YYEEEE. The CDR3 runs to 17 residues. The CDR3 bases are TGTGCCAGCAGCTTGGACAGCGGAGGTAGTGGCTTCGGGGAGCTGTTTTTT. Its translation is CASSLDSGGSGFGELFF.

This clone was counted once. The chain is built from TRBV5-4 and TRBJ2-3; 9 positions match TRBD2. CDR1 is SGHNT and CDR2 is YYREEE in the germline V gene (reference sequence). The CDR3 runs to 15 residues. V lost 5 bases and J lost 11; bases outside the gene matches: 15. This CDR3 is CASSRGGAVSRRQYF. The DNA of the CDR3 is TGTGCCAGCAGTCGCGGGGGGGCGGTCTCCCGACGGCAGTATTTT.

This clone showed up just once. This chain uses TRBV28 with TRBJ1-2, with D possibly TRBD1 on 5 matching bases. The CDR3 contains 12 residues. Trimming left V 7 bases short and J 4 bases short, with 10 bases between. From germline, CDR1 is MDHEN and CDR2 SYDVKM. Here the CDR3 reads CASTQRGYGYTF. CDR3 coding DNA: TGTGCCAGCACCCAAAGGGGCTATGGCTACACCTTC.

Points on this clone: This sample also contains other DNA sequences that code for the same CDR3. CDR3 DNA sequence: TGCGCCAGCAGCTTGGATCCGGGTATGAACACTGAAGCTTTCTTT. It specifies CASSLDPGMNTEAFF. The chain links TRBV5-1 to TRBJ1-1, with unresolved D. Germline V lookup: CDR1 SGHRS, CDR2 YFSETQ. The CDR3 contains 15 residues. The V end was cut by 0 bases, the J end by 0 bases, with 9 bases between. Looking up the rest from reference TRBV5-1 and TRBJ1-1 gives the full variable domain: KAGVTQTPRYLIKTRGQQVTLSCSPISGHRSVSWYQQTPGQGLQFLFEYFSETQRNKGNFPGRFSGRQFSNSRSEMNVSTLELGDSALYLCASSLDPGMNTEAFFGQGTRLTVV.

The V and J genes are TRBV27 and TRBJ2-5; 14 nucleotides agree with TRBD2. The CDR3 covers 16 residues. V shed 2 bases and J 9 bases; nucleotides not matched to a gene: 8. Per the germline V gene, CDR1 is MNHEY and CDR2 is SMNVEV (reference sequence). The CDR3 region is CASSLIGTSGRWSQYF. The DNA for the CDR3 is TGTGCCAGCAGTTTAATCGGGACTAGCGGGAGATGGTCCCAGTACTTC.

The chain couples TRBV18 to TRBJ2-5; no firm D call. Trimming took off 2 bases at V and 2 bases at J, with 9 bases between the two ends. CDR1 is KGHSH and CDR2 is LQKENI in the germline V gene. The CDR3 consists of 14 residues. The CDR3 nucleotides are TGTGCCAGCTCACCAACGCCTCAACAAGAGACCCAGTACTTC. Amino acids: CASSPTPQQETQYF.

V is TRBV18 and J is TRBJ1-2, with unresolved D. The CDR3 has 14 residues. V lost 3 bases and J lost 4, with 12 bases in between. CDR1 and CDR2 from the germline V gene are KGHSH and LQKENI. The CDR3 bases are TGTGCCAGCTCACCGGAGGAGCTCCGCTATGGCTACACCTTC. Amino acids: CASSPEELRYGYTF.

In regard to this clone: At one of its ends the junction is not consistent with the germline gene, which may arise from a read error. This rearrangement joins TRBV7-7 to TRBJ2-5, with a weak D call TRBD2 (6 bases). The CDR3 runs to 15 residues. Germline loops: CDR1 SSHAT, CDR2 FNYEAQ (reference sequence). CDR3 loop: CASSQAGSYGETQYF. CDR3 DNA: TGTGCTAGCAGCCAGGCGGGGAGCTATGGCGAGACCCAGTACTTC.

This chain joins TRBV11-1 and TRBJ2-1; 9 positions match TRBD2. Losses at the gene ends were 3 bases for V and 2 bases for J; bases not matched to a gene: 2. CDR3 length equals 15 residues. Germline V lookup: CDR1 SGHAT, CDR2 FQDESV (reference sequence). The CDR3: CASSFAGGPYNEQFF. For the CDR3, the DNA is TGTGCCAGCAGCTTCGCGGGGGGGCCCTACAATGAGCAGTTCTTC.

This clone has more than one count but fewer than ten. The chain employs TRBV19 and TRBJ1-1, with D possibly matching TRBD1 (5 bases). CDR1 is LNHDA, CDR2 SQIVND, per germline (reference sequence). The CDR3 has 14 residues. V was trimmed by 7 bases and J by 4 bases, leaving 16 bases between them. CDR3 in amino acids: CASTKAGASTEAFF. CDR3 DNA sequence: TGTGCCAGTACCAAAGCCGGGGCGTCCACTGAAGCTTTCTTT.

The CDR3 sequence: CASSLGDRDNQPQHF. The CDR3 nucleotides are TGTGCCAGCAGTTTAGGGGACAGGGACAATCAGCCCCAGCATTTT. This chain links TRBV28 with TRBJ1-5, with 9 bases identical to TRBD1. V shed 2 bases, J shed 3 bases, and the junction held 2 bases outside the gene matches. Looked up from germline, CDR1 is MDHEN and CDR2 is SYDVKM. This CDR3 has 15 amino acids.